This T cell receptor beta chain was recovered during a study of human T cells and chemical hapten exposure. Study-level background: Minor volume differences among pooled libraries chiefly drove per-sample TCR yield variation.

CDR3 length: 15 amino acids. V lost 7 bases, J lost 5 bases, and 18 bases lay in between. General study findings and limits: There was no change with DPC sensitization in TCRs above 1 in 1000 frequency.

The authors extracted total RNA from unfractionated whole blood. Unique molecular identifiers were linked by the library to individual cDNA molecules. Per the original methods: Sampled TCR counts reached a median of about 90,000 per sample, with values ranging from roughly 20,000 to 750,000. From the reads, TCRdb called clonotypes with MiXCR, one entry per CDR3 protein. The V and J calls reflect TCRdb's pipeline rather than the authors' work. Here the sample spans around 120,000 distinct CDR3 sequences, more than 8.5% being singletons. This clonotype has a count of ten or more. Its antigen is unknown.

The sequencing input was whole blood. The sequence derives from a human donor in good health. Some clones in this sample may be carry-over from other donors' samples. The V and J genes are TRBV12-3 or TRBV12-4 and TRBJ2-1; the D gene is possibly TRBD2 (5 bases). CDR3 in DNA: TGTGCCAGCACCAACCACGGGGAAAGGGACAATGAGCAGTTCTTC. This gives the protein CASTNHGERDNEQFF.